This T cell receptor beta chain is drawn from a study of blood T cell repertoires in COVID-19. The CDR3 contains 14 residues. CDR1 and CDR2 from the germline V gene are KGHDR and SFDVKD. Unmatched junction bases numbered 5, after V lost 1 base and J lost 10 bases. Measured with immunoSEQ multiplex PCR; TCRdb has only the in-frame clones, and not every one. The sample has 320,000 or so clones, roughly 88% seen once. The receptor's source is a man younger than 40 who had recovered from COVID-19. Sequenced input: PBMCs or T cells enriched from blood (not recorded which). The chain has TRBV24-1 and TRBJ1-1; 10 bases are shared with TRBD1. CDR3 in amino acids: CATSDFGTGDGAFF. Written as DNA, the CDR3 is TGTGCCACCAGTGATTTCGGGACAGGGGATGGAGCTTTCTTT.